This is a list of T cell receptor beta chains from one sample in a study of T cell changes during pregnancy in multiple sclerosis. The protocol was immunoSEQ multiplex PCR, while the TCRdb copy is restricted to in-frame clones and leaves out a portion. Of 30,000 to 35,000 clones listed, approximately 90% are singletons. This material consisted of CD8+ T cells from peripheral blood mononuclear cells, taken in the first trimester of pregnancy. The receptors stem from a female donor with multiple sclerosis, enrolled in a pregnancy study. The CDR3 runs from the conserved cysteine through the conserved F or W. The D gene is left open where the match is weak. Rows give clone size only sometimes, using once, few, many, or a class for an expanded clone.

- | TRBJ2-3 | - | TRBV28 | CASSLLPGTDTQYF | TGTGCCAGCAGTTTACTGCCAGGCACAGATACGCAGTATTTT
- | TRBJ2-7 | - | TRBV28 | CASRPGSSYEQYF | TGTGCCAGCAGGCCCGGGAGCTCCTACGAGCAGTACTTC
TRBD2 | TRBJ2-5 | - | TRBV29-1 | CSPTMGLAFSSQETQYF | TGCAGCCCCACGATGGGACTAGCGTTTAGCTCCCAAGAGACCCAGTACTTC
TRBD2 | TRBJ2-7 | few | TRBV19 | CASKLAGAYEQYF | TGTGCCAGTAAGCTAGCGGGAGCCTACGAGCAGTACTTC
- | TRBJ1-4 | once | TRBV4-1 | CASSQEGGANEKLFF | TGCGCCAGCAGCCAAGAAGGGGGAGCGAATGAAAAACTGTTTTTT
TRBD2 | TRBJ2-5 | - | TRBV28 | CASSLGTSGNQGETQYF | TGTGCCAGCAGCCTGGGGACTAGCGGGAACCAGGGAGAGACCCAGTACTTC
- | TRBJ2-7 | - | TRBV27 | CATRGLSYEQYF | TGTGCCACCCGAGGCCTATCCTACGAGCAGTACTTC
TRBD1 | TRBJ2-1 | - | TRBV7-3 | CASSPFAGGVGNEQFF | TGTGCCAGCAGCCCATTTGCAGGGGGAGTAGGGAATGAGCAGTTCTTC
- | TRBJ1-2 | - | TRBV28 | CASSSARDIYGYTF | TGTGCCAGCAGTTCTGCCAGGGACATCTATGGCTACACCTTC
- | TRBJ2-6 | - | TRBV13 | CASSLVTGMDSSGANVLTF | TGTGCCAGCAGCTTAGTAACGGGAATGGATTCGTCGGGGGCCAACGTCCTGACTTTC
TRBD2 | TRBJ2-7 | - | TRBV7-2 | CASRSSGRSYEQYF | TGTGCCAGCAGGTCGAGCGGGAGATCCTACGAGCAGTACTTC
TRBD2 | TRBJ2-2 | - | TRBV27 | CASRVGKLGLAGVLDTGELFF | TGTGCCAGCAGGGTTGGGAAATTGGGACTAGCGGGAGTTTTGGACACCGGGGAGCTGTTTTTT
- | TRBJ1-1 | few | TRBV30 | CAWSSPLRAEAFF | TGTGCCTGGAGTTCCCCATTGAGGGCTGAAGCTTTCTTT
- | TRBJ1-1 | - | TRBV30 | CAWSAAGIYTEAFF | TGTGCCTGGAGTGCCGCAGGGATCTATACTGAAGCTTTCTTT
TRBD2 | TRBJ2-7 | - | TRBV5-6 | CASSLGGLAGVGTYEQYF | TGTGCCAGCAGCTTGGGGGGACTAGCGGGAGTTGGTACCTACGAGCAGTACTTC
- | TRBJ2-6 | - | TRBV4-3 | CASSQDSGLGANVLTF | TGCGCCAGCAGCCAAGATTCAGGGCTCGGGGCCAACGTCCTGACTTTC
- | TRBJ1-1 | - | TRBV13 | CASRQNQNTEAFF | TGTGCCAGCAGGCAGAACCAGAACACTGAAGCTTTCTTT
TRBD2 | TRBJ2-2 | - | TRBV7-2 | CASSPGVAGNTGELFF | TGTGCCAGCAGCCCGGGAGTAGCGGGAAACACCGGGGAGCTGTTTTTT
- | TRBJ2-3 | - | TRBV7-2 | CASSLAPEGTDTQYF | TGTGCCAGCAGCTTAGCGCCGGAGGGCACAGATACGCAGTATTTT
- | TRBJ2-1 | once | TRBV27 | CASATISRNYNEQFF | TGTGCCAGCGCGACCATTTCCAGGAACTACAATGAGCAGTTCTTC
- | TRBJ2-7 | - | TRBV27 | CASSLFRGMGEQYF | TGTGCCAGCAGTTTATTCAGGGGAATGGGCGAGCAGTACTTC
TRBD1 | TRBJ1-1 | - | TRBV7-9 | CASSLWKGQGLAGTEAFF | TGTGCCAGCAGCTTATGGAAGGGACAGGGGCTCGCGGGCACTGAAGCTTTCTTT
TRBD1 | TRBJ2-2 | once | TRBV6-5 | CASRGQGYTGELFF | TGTGCCAGCAGGGGACAGGGGTACACCGGGGAGCTGTTTTTT
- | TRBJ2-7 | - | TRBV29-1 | CSVVPGSTYEQYF | TGCAGCGTTGTGCCCGGGAGTACCTACGAGCAGTACTTC
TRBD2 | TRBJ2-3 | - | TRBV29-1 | CSVDGLAGEASTDTQYF | TGCAGCGTTGATGGGCTAGCGGGAGAAGCTAGCACAGATACGCAGTATTTT
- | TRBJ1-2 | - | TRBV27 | CASSFVSQAGGYTF | TGTGCCAGCAGTTTCGTATCGCAGGCGGGAGGCTACACCTTC
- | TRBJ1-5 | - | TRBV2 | CASRPGVAQPQHF | TGTGCCAGCAGGCCGGGAGTCGCACAGCCCCAGCATTTT
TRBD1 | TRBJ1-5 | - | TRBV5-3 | CARSPRRTGFRGSNQPQHF | TGTGCCAGAAGCCCGCGCCGGACAGGGTTTCGGGGTAGCAATCAGCCCCAGCATTTT
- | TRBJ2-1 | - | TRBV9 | CASSVNWGEGNEQFF | TGTGCCAGCAGCGTAAATTGGGGAGAGGGCAATGAGCAGTTCTTC
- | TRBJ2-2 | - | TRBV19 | CASSMARANGELFF | TGTGCCAGTAGTATGGCCAGGGCGAACGGGGAGCTGTTTTTT
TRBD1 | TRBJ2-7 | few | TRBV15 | CATSSPGQGTYEQYF | TGTGCCACCAGCAGCCCGGGACAGGGAACATACGAGCAGTACTTC
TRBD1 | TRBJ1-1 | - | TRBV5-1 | CASSLTPGQGALEAFF | TGCGCCAGCAGCTTGACCCCGGGACAGGGGGCCCTAGAAGCTTTCTTT
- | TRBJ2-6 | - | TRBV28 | CASSLRTAGANVLTF | TGTGCCAGCAGTTTAAGAACAGCTGGGGCCAACGTCCTGACTTTC
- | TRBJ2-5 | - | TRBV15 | CATSRGPGAQYF | TGTGCCACCAGCAGAGGGCCCGGGGCCCAGTACTTC
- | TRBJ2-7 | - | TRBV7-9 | CASSRVDRSSYEQYF | TGTGCCAGCAGTAGGGTGGACAGAAGCTCCTACGAGCAGTACTTC
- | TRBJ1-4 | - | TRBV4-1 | CASSQSWTAINEKLFF | TGCGCCAGCAGCCAATCTTGGACAGCGATTAATGAAAAACTGTTTTTT
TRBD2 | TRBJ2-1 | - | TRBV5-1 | CASSLVSGNGEQFF | TGCGCCAGCAGCTTGGTTAGCGGGAATGGTGAGCAGTTCTTC
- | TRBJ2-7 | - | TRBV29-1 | CSVGLNPGEQYF | TGCAGCGTTGGGTTAAACCCGGGAGAGCAGTACTTC
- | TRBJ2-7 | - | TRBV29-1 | CSVEKESYEQYF | TGCAGCGTTGAAAAGGAGAGCTACGAGCAGTACTTC
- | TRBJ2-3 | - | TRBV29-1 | CSVEGYELETDTQYF | TGCAGCGTTGAAGGCTATGAACTAGAGACAGATACGCAGTATTTT
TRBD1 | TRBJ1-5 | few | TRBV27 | CASSAYTGGDQPQHF | TGTGCCAGCAGTGCATATACAGGGGGTGATCAGCCCCAGCATTTT
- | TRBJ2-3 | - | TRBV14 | CASSQVSNVPHTDTQYF | TGTGCCAGCAGCCAAGTGTCTAACGTACCTCATACAGATACGCAGTATTTT
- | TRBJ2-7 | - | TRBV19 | CASSKGPGEVYEQYF | TGTGCCAGTAGTAAGGGGCCAGGGGAAGTCTACGAGCAGTACTTC
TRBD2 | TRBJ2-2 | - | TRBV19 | CASTPGLAGPGELFF | TGTGCCAGTACCCCGGGACTAGCGGGGCCTGGGGAGCTGTTTTTT
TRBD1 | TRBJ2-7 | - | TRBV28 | CASSFSGGYEQYF | TGTGCCAGCAGTTTCTCAGGGGGCTACGAGCAGTACTTC
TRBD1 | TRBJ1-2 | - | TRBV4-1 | CASSQFLQGAKGYTF | TGCGCCAGCAGCCAATTTTTACAGGGGGCAAAAGGCTACACCTTC
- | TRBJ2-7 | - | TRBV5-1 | CASSLTGYEQYF | TGCGCCAGCAGCTTGACGGGCTACGAGCAGTACTTC
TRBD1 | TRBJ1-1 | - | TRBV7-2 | CASSPWDRASMNTEAFF | TGTGCCAGCAGCCCGTGGGACAGGGCCTCAATGAACACTGAAGCTTTCTTT
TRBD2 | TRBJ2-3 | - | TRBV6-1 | CASSEASGSTDTQYF | TGTGCCAGCAGTGAAGCTAGCGGGAGCACAGATACGCAGTATTTT
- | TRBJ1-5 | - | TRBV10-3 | CAIRTDNQPQHF | TGTGCCATCAGGACTGACAATCAGCCCCAGCATTTT
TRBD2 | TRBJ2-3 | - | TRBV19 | CASSMGRGTDTQYF | TGTGCCAGTAGTATGGGGAGGGGCACAGATACGCAGTATTTT
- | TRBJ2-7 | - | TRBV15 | CATSRDPSDWPSYEQYF | TGTGCCACCAGCAGAGATCCCTCAGACTGGCCCTCCTACGAGCAGTACTTC
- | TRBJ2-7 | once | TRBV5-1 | CASSPSSYEQYF | TGCGCCAGCAGCCCGAGCTCCTACGAGCAGTACTTC
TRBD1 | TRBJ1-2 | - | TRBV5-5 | CASSPETGGTYGYTF | TGTGCCAGCAGCCCCGAAACAGGGGGCACCTATGGCTACACCTTC
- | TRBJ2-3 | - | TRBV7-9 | CASSFGLATQTDTQYF | TGTGCCAGCAGCTTTGGTTTAGCTACTCAGACAGATACGCAGTATTTT
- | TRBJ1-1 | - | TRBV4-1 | CASSQDGKGLPEAFF | TGCGCCAGCAGCCAAGACGGAAAGGGGTTACCTGAAGCTTTCTTT